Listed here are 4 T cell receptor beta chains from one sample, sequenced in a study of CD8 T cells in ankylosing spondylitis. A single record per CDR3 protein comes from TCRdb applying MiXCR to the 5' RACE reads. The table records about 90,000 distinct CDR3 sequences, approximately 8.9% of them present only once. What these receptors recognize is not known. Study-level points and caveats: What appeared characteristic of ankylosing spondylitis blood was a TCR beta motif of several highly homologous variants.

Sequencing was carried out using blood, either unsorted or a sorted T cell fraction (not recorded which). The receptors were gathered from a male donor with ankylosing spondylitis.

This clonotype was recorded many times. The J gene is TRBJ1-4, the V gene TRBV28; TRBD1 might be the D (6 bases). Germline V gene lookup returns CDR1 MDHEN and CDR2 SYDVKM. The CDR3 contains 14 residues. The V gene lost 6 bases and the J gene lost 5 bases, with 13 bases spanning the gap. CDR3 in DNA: TGTGCCAGCAGCCCAGGGGCGCAGAATGAAAAACTGTTTTTT. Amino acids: CASSPGAQNEKLFF.

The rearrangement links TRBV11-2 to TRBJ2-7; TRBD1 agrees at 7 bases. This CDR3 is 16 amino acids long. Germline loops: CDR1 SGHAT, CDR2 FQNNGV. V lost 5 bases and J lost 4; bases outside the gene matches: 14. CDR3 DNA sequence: TGTGCCAGCAGCCTGCTAGGGGGCGGTCGCTTATACGAGCAGTACTTC. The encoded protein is CASSLLGGGRLYEQYF. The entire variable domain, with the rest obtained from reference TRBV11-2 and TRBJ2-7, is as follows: EAGVAQSPRYKIIEKRQSVAFWCNPISGHATLYWYQQILGQGPKLLIQFQNNGVVDDSQLPKDRFSAERLKGVDSTLKIQPAKLEDSAVYLCASSLLGGGRLYEQYFGPGTRLTVT.

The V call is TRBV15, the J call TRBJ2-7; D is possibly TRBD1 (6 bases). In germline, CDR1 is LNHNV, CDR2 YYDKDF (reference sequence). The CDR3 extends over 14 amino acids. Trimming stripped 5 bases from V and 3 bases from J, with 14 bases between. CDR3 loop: CATSDQGPLYEQYF. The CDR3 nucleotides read TGTGCCACCAGCGACCAGGGGCCACTCTACGAGCAGTACTTC. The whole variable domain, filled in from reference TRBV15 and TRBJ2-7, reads DAMVIQNPRYQVTQFGKPVTLSCSQTLNHNVMYWYQQKSSQAPKLLFHYYDKDFNNEADTPDNFQSRRPNTSFCFLDIRSPGLGDTAMYLCATSDQGPLYEQYFGPGTRLTVT.

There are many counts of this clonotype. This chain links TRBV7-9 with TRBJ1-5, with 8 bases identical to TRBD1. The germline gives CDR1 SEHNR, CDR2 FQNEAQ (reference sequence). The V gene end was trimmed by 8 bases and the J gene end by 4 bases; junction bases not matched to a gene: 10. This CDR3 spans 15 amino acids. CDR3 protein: CASSPQGAGNQPQHF. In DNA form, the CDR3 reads TGTGCCAGCTCGCCCCAGGGGGCAGGGAATCAGCCCCAGCATTTT.